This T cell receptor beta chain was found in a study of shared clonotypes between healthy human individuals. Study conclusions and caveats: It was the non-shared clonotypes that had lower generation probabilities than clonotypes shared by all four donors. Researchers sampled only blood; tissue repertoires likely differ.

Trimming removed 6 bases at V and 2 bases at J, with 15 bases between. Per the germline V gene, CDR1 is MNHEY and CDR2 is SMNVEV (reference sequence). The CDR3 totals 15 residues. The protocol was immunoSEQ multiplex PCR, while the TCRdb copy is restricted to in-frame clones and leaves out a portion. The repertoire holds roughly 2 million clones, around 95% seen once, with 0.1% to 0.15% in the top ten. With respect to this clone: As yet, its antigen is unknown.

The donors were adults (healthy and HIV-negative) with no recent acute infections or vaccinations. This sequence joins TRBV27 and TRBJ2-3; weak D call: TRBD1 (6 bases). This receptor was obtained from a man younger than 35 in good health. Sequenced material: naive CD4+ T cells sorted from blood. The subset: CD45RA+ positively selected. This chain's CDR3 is CASRRGGHPTDTQYF. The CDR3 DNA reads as TGTGCCAGCAGACGTGGGGGCCACCCCACAGATACGCAGTATTTT.